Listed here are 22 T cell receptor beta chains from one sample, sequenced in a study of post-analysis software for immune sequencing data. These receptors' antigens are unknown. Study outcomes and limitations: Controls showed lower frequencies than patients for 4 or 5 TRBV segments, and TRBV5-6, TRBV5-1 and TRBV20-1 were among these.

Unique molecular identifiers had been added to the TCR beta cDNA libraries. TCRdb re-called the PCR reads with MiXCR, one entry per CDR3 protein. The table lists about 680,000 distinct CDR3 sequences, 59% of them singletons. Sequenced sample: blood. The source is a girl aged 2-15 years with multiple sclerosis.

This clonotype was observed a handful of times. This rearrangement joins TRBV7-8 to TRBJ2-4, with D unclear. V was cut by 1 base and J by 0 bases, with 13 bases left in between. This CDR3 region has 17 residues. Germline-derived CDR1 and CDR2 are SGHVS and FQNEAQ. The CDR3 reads CASSLGSALRAKNIQYF. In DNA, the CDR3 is TGTGCCAGCAGCTTAGGGTCGGCACTCCGAGCCAAAAACATTCAGTACTTC.

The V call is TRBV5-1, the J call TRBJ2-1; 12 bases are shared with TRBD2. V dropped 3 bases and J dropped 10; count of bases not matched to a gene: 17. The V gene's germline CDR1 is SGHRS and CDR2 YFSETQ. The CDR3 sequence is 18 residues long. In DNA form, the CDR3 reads TGCGCCAGCAGCTCACGGACTAGCGGGATTTCCCAGGAGAGGGAGCAGTTCTTC. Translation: CASSSRTSGISQEREQFF.

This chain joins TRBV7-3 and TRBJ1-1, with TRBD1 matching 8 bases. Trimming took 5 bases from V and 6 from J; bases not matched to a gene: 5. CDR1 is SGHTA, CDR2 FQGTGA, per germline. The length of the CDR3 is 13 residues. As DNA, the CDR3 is TGTGCCAGCAGCGTCACAGGGGGGGCTGAAGCTTTCTTT. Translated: CASSVTGGAEAFF.

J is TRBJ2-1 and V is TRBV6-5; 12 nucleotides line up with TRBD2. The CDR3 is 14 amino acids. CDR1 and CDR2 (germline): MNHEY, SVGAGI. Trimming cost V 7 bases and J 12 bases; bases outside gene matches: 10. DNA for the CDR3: TGTGCCAGCACAGGACTAGCGGGAAAGGGGTGGCAGTTCTTC. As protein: CASTGLAGKGWQFF.

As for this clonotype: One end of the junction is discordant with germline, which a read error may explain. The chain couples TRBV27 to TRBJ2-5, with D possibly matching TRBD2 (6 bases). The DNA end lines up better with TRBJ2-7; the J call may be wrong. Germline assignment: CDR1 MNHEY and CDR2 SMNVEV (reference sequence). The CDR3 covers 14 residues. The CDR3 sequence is CASSLSRGGYEQYF. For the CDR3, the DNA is TGTGCCAGCAGCTTATCCCGAGGAGGGTACGAGCAGTACTTC.

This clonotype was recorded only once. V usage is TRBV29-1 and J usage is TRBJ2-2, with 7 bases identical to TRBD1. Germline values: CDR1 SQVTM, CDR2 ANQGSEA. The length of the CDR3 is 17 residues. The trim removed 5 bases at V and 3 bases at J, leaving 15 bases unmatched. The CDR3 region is CSVSVPRDSLYTGELFF. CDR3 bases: TGCAGCGTTTCAGTCCCCCGGGACAGTTTATACACCGGGGAGCTGTTTTTT.

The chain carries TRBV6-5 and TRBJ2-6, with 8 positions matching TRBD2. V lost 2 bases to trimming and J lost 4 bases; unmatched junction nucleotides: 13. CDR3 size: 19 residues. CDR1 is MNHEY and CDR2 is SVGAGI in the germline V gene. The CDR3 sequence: CASSYPTGTSLSGANVLTF. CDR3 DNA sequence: TGTGCCAGCAGTTACCCTACCGGGACTAGTCTATCCGGGGCCAACGTCCTGACTTTC.

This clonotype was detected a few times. CDR3 in amino acids: CASSETEAHTDTQYF. The DNA of the CDR3 is TGTGCCAGCAGTGAGACAGAAGCTCACACAGATACGCAGTATTTT. This chain links TRBV6-4 with TRBJ2-3; D is perhaps TRBD1 (5 bases). Deletions cut 3 bases from V and 2 bases from J, with 12 bases between. Germline V CDR1 and CDR2: MRHNA, SNTAGT. This CDR3 is 15 amino acids long.

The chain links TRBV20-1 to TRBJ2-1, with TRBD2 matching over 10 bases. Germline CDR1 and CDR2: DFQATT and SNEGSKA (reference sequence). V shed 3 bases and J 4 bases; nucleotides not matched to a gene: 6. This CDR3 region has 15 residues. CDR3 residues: CSASDLAGVYNEQFF. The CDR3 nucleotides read TGCAGTGCTAGTGACCTAGCGGGGGTGTACAATGAGCAGTTCTTC.

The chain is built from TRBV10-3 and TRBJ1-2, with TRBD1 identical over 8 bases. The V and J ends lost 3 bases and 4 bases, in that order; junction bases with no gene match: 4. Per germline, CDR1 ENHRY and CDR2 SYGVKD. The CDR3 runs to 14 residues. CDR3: CAISEQGDRYGYTF. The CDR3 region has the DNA TGTGCCATCAGTGAACAGGGGGATCGCTATGGCTACACCTTC.

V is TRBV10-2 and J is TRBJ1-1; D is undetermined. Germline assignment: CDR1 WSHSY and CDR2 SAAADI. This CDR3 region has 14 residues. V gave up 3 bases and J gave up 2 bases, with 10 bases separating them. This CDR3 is CASSDRRYNTEAFF. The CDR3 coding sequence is TGCGCCAGCAGTGATAGGAGGTATAACACTGAAGCTTTCTTT.

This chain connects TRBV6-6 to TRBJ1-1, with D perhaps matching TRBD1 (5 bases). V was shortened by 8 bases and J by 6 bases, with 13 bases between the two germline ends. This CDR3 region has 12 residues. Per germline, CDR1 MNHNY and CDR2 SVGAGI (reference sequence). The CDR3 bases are TGTGCCAGCTCGGGGGGGAGAGCTGAAGCTTTCTTT. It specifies CASSGGRAEAFF.

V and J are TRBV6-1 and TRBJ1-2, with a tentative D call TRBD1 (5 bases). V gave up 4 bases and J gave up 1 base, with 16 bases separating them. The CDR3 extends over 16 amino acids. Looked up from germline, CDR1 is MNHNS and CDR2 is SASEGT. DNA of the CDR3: TGTGCCAGCAGTGTTCGGGACGCTTTATTTAACTATGGCTACACCTTC. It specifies CASSVRDALFNYGYTF.

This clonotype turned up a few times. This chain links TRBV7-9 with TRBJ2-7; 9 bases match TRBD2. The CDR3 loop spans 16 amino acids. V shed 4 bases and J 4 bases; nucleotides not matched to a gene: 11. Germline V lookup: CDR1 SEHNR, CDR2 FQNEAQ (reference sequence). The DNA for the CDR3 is TGTGCCAGCAGCTCGGAGACTAGCGGAGGGGGGTACGAGCAGTACTTC. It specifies CASSSETSGGGYEQYF.

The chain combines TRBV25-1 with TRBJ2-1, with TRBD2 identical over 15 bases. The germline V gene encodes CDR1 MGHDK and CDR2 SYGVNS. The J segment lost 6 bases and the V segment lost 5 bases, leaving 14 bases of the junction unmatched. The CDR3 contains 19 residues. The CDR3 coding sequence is TGTGCCAGCAGTCCCTCTCGGGGACTAGCGGGAGGAGGGGGCAATGAGCAGTTCTTC. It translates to CASSPSRGLAGGGGNEQFF.

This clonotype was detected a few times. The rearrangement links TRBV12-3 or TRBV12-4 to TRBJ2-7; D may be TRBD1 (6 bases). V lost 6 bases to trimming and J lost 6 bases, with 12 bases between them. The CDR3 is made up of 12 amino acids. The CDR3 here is CASRTGLGEQYF. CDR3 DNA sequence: TGTGCCAGCAGGACAGGCCTCGGCGAGCAGTACTTC.

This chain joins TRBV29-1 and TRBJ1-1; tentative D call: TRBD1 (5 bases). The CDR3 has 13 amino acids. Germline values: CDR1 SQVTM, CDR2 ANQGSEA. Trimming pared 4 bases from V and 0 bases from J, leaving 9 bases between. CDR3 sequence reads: CSVGGGVNTEAFF. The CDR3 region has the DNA TGCAGCGTTGGGGGGGGAGTGAACACTGAAGCTTTCTTT.

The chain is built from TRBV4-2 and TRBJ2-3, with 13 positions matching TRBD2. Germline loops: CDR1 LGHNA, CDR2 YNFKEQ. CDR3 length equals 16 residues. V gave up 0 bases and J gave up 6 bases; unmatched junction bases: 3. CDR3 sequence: CASSQELAGGGDTQYF. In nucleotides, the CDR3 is TGTGCCAGCAGCCAAGAACTAGCGGGGGGGGGTGATACGCAGTATTTT.

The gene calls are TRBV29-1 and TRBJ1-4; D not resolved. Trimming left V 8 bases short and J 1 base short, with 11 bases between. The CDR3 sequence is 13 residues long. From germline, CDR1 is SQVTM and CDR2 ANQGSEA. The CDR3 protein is CSSTDETNEKLFF. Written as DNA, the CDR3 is TGCAGCTCAACGGACGAAACTAATGAAAAACTGTTTTTT.

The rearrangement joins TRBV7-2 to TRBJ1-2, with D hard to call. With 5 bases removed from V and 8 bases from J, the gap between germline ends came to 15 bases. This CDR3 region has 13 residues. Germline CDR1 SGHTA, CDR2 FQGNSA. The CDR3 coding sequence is TGTGCCAGCAGCCAAGGCCCCCCCGGCGGCTACACCTTC. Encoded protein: CASSQGPPGGYTF.

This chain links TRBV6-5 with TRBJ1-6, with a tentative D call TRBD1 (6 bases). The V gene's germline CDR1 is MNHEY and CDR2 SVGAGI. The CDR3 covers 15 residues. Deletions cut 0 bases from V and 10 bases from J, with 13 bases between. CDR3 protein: CASSYSSGAGSPLHF. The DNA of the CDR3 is TGTGCCAGCAGTTACTCGTCGGGGGCTGGATCACCCCTCCACTTT.

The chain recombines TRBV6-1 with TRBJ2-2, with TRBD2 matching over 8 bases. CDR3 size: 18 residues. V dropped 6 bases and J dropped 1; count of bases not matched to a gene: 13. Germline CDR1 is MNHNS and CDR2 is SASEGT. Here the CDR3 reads CASRSRRGSGKNTGELFF. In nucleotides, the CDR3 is TGTGCCAGCAGATCACGCAGGGGTAGCGGGAAGAACACCGGGGAGCTGTTTTTT.